These 3 T cell receptor beta chains were sequenced from one sample in a study of radiation and T cells in renal cell carcinoma. Clones were read by immunoSEQ multiplex PCR, and TCRdb kept only the in-frame ones, dropping some. The data hold 100,000 or so clones, with 75% to 90% observed a single time. The sample's time point: baseline pretreatment blood. The treatment is: 15 Gy SBRT to primary tumor, nephrectomy 4 weeks later. The sample consisted of blood, taken from a patient whose treatment included radiotherapy and nephrectomy. These receptors all stem from a man aged 50 to 60 with renal cell carcinoma.

The rearrangement uses TRBV5-1 and TRBJ2-1; D ambiguous. The V gene's germline CDR1 is SGHRS and CDR2 YFSETQ. The V end was cut by 1 base, the J end by 7 bases, with 12 bases between. There are 14 residues in the CDR3. CDR3 coding DNA: TGCGCCAGCAGCTTGATTTCCCCGGGTAATGAGCAGTTCTTC. Its translation is CASSLISPGNEQFF.

Remarks on this clone: The identical CDR3 is also encoded by other nucleotide sequences in the sample. V usage is TRBV10-3 and J usage is TRBJ2-2, with D maybe TRBD1 (6 bases). CDR1 ENHRY and CDR2 SYGVKD come from the germline V gene. Trimming removed 4 bases at V and 7 bases at J, with 13 bases between. The CDR3 runs to 14 residues. DNA for the CDR3: TGTGCCATCAGTGTCCAACAGGGAGTCGGGGAGCTGTTTTTT. Its protein is CAISVQQGVGELFF.

This clone was picked up a small number of times. V usage is TRBV15 and J usage is TRBJ1-3; D is uncertain. Trimming cost V 0 bases and J 6 bases, with 9 bases left between them. The V gene's germline CDR1 is LNHNV and CDR2 YYDKDF (reference sequence). CDR3 size: 14 residues. CDR3 in DNA: TGTGCCACCAGCAGAGATGCCCTCCAAAACACCATATATTTT. It codes for CATSRDALQNTIYF.